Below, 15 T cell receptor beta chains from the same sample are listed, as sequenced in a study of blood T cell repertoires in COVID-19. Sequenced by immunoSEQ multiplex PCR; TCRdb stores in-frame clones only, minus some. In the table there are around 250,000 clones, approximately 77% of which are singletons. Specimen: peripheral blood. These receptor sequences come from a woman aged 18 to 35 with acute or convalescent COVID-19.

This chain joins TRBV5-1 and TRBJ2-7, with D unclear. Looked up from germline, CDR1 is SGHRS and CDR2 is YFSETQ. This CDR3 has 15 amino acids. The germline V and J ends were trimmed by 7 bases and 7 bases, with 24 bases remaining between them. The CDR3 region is CASGHAANEVREQYF. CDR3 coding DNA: TGCGCCAGCGGTCACGCGGCAAACGAGGTACGAGAGCAGTACTTC.

The CDR3 here is CASSPRNNTGGYRGYTF. The CDR3 DNA reads as TGTGCCAGCTCACCAAGAAATAATACAGGGGGCTATCGTGGCTACACCTTC. The chain uses TRBV18 and TRBJ1-2; 9 bases match TRBD1. Germline-derived CDR1 and CDR2 are KGHSH and LQKENI. The V and J ends lost 2 bases and 7 bases, in that order; junction bases with no gene match: 14. This CDR3 is built from 17 residues.

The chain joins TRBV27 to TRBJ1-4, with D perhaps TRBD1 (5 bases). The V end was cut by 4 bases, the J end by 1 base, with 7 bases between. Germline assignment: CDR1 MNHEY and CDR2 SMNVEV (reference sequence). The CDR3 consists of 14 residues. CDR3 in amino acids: CASSYQGTNEKLFF. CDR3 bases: TGTGCCAGCAGTTATCAGGGAACTAATGAAAAACTGTTTTTT.

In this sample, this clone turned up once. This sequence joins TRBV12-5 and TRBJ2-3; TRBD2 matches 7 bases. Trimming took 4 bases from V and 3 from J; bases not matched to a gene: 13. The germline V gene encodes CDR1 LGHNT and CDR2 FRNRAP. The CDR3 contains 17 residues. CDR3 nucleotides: TGTGCTAGTGGTTGGGGCTCGGAGGCGGGAGATACAGATACGCAGTATTTT. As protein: CASGWGSEAGDTDTQYF.

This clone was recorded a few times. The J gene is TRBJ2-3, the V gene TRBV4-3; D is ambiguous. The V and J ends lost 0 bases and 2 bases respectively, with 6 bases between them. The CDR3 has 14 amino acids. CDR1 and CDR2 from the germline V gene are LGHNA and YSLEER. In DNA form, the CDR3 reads TGCGCCAGCAGCCAAGAGCCTAACACAGATACGCAGTATTTT. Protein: CASSQEPNTDTQYF.

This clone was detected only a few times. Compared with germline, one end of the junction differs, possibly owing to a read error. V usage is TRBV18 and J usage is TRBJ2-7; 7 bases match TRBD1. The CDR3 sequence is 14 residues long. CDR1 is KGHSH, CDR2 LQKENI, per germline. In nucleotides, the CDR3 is TGTGCCAGCTCACCAAAAGGGGGCTCCGACGAGCAGTACTTC. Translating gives CASSPKGGSDEQYF.

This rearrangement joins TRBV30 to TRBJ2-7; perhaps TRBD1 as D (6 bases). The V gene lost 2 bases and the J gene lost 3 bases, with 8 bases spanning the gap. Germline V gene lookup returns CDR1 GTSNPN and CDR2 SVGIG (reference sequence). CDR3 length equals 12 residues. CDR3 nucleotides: TGTGCCTGGAGTCAGGGGCGCTACGAGCAGTACTTC. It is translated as CAWSQGRYEQYF.

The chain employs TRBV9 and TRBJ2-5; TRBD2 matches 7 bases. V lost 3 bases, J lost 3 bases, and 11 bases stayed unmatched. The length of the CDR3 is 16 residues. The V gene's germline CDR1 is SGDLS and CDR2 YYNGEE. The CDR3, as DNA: TGTGCCAGCAGCGAGGGTCTTTGGGGGAGGGAAGAGACCCAGTACTTC. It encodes CASSEGLWGREETQYF. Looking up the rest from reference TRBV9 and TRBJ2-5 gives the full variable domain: DSGVTQTPKHLITATGQRVTLRCSPRSGDLSVYWYQQSLDQGLQFLIQYYNGEERAKGNILERFSAQQFPDLHSELNLSSLELGDSALYFCASSEGLWGREETQYFGPGTRLLVL.

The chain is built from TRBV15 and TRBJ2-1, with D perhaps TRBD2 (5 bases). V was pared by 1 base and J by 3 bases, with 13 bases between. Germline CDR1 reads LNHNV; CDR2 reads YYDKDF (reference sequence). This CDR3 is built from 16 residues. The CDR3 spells CATSRGINGNYNEQFF. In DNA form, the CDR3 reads TGTGCCACCAGCAGAGGCATCAACGGGAACTACAATGAGCAGTTCTTC.

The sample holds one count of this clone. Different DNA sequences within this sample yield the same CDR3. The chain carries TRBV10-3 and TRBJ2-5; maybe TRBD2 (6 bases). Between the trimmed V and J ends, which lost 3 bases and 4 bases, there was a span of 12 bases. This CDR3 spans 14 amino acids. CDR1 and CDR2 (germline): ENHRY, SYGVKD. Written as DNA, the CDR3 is TGTGCCATCAGTGAAGGAGGGAACCGAGAGACCCAGTACTTC. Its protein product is CAISEGGNRETQYF.

The CDR3 loop reads CASSLAGDIKRRALYEQYF. In DNA form, the CDR3 reads TGTGCCAGCAGCTTAGCGGGGGACATTAAACGGCGGGCACTCTACGAGCAGTACTTC. V and J are TRBV7-9 and TRBJ2-7; maybe TRBD1 (6 bases). V was cut by 0 bases and J by 3 bases, with 24 bases left in between. The V gene's germline CDR1 is SEHNR and CDR2 FQNEAQ (reference sequence). The CDR3 has 19 amino acids.

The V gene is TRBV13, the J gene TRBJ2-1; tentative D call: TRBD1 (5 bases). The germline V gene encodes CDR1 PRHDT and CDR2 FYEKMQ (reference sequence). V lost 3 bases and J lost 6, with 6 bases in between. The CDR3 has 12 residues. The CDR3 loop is CASSFDSNEQFF. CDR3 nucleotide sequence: TGTGCCAGCAGCTTCGACAGCAATGAGCAGTTCTTC.

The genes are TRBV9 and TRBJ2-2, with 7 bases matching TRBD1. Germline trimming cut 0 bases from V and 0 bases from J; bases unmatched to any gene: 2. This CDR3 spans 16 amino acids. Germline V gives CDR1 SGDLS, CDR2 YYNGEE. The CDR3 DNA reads TGTGCCAGCAGCGTAGGGGGGACAGCGAACACCGGGGAGCTGTTTTTT. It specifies CASSVGGTANTGELFF.

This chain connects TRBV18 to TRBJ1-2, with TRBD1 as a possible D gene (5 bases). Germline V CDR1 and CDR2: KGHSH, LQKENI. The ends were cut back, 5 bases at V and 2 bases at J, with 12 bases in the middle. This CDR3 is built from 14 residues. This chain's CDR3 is CASSSGDGNYGYTF. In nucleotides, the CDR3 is TGTGCCAGCTCAAGCGGGGACGGAAACTATGGCTACACCTTC.

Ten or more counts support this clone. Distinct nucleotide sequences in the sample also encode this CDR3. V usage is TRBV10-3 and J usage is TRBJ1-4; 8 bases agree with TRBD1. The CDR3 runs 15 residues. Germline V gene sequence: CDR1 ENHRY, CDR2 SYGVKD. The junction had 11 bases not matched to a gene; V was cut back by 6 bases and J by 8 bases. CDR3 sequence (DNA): TGTGCCATCAGACCCGGACAGGGTAGTGTGGAAAAACTGTTTTTT. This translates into CAIRPGQGSVEKLFF.